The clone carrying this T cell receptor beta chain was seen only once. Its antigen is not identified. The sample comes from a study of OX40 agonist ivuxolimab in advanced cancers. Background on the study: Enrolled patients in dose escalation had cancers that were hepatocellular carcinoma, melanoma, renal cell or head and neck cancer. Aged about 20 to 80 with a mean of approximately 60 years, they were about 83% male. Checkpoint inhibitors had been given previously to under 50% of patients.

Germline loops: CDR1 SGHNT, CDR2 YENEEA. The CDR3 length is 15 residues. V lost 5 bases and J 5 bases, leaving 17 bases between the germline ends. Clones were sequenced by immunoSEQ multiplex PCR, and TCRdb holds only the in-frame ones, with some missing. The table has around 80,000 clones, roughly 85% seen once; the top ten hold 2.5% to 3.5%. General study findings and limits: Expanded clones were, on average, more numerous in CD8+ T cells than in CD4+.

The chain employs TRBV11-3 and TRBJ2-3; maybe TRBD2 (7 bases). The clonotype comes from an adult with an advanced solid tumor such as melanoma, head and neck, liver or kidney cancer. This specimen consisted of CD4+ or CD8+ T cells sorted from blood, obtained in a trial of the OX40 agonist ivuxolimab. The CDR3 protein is CASSVVGGAKDTQYF. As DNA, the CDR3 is TGTGCCAGCAGCGTTGTAGGGGGGGCCAAAGATACGCAGTATTTT.